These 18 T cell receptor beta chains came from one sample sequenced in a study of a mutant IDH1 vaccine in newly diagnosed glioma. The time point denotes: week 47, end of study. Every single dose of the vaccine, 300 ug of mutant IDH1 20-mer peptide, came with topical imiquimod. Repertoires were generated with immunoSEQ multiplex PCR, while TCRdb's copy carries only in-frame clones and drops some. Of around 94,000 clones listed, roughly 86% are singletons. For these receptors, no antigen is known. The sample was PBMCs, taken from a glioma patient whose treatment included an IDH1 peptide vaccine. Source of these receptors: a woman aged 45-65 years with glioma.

CDR3: CASSGVIRTMNTEAFF. CDR3 DNA: TGTGCCAGCAGTGGAGTGATAAGAACCATGAACACTGAAGCTTTCTTT. The chain is built from TRBV2 and TRBJ1-1; D is unresolved. This CDR3 has 16 residues. The germline CDR1 and CDR2 sequences are SNHLY and FYNNEI. With 4 bases removed from V and 0 bases from J, the gap between germline ends came to 15 bases.

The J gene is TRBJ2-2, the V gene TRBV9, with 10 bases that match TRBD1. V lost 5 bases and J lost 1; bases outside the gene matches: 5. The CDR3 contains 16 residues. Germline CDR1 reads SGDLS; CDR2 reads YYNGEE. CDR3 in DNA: TGTGCCAGCAGTCCCCGGACAGGGGGGAACACCGGGGAGCTGTTTTTT. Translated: CASSPRTGGNTGELFF.

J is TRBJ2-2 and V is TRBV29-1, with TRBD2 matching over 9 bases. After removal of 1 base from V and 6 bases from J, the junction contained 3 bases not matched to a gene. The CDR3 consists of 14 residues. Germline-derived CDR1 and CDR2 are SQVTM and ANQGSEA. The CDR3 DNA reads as TGCAGCGTTGAAGGTAGCGGGAGTCCCGGGGAGCTGTTTTTT. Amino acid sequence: CSVEGSGSPGELFF.

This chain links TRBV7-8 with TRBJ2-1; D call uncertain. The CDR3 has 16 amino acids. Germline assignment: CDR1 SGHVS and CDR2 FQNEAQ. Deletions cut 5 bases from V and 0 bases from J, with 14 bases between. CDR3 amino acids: CASSVTSTRSYNEQFF. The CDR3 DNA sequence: TGTGCCAGCAGCGTTACTTCAACCCGCTCCTACAATGAGCAGTTCTTC.

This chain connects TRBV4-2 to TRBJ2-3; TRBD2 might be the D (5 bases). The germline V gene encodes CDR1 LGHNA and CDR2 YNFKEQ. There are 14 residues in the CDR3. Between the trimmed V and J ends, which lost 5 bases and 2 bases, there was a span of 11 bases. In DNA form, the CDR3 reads TGTGCCAGCAGCGGGCTAGCAGTCACAGATACGCAGTATTTT. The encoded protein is CASSGLAVTDTQYF.

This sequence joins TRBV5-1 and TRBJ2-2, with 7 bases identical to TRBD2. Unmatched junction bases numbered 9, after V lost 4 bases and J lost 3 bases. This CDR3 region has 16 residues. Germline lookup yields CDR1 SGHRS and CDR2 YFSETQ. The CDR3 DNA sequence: TGCGCCAGCAGCACGGCCGGGACTACCTACACCGGGGAGCTGTTTTTT. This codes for CASSTAGTTYTGELFF.

The CDR3 bases are TGTGCCAGCAGTCACCGGGACAGGGGGCTTGGTTTAATGGTTAATGAGCAGTTCTTC. Protein: CASSHRDRGLGLMVNEQFF. V and J are TRBV27 and TRBJ2-1; 12 bases match TRBD1. V shed 5 bases and J 7 bases; nucleotides not matched to a gene: 18. Germline assignment: CDR1 MNHEY and CDR2 SMNVEV (reference sequence). The CDR3 contains 19 residues.

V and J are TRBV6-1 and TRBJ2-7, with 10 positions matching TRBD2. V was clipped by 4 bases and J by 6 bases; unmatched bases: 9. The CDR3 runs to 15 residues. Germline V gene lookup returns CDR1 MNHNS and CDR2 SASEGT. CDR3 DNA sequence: TGTGCCAGCAGTGCCCTACTAGCGGGATTGGGCGAGCAGTACTTC. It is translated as CASSALLAGLGEQYF.

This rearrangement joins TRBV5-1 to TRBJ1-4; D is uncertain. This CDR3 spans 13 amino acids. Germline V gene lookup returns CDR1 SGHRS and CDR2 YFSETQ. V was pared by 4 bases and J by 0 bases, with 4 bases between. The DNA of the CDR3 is TGCGCCAGCAGCCCGACAACTAATGAAAAACTGTTTTTT. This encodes CASSPTTNEKLFF.

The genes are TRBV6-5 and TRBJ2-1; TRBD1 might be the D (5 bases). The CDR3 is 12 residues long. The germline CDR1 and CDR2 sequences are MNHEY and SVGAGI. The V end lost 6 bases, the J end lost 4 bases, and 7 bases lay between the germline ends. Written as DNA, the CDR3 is TGTGCCAGCAGGGGGCCTTACAATGAGCAGTTCTTC. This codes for CASRGPYNEQFF.

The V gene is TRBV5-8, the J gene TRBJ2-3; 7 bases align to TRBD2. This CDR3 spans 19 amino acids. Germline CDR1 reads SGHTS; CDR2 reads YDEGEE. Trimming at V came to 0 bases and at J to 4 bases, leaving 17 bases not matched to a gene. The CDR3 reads CASSLVVWIGGSAADTQYF. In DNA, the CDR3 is TGTGCCAGCAGCTTGGTGGTCTGGATAGGCGGGAGTGCGGCAGATACGCAGTATTTT.

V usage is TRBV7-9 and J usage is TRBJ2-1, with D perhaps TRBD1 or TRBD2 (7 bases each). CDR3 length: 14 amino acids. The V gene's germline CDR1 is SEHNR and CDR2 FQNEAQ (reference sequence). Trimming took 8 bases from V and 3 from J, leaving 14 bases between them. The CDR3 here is CASRGGQSYNEQFF. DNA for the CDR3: TGTGCCAGCCGCGGGGGACAGAGCTACAATGAGCAGTTCTTC.

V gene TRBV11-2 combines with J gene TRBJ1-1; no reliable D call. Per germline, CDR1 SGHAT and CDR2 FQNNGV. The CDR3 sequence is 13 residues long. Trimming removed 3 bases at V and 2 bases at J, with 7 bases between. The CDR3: CASSLWENTEAFF. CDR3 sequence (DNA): TGTGCCAGCAGCTTGTGGGAAAACACTGAAGCTTTCTTT. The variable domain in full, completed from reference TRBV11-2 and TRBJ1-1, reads EAGVAQSPRYKIIEKRQSVAFWCNPISGHATLYWYQQILGQGPKLLIQFQNNGVVDDSQLPKDRFSAERLKGVDSTLKIQPAKLEDSAVYLCASSLWENTEAFFGQGTRLTVV.

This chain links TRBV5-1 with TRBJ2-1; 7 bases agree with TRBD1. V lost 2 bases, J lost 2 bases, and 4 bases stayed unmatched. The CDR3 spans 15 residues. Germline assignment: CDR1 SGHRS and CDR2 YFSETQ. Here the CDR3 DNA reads TGCGCCAGCAGCTTAGGACAGGACCCCTACAATGAGCAGTTCTTC. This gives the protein CASSLGQDPYNEQFF.

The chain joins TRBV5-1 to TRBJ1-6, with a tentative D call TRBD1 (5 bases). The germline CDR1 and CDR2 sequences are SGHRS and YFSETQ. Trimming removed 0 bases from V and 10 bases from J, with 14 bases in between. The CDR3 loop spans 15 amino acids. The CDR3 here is CASSLVGQGKSPLHF. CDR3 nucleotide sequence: TGCGCCAGCAGCTTGGTCGGTCAGGGAAAGTCACCCCTCCACTTT.

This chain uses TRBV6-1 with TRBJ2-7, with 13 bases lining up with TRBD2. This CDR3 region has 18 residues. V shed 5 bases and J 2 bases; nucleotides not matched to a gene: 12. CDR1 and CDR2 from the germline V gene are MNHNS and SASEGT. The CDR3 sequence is CASSQETSGRSWAYEQYF. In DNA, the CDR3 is TGTGCCAGCAGTCAAGAGACTAGCGGGAGGAGTTGGGCCTACGAGCAGTACTTC.

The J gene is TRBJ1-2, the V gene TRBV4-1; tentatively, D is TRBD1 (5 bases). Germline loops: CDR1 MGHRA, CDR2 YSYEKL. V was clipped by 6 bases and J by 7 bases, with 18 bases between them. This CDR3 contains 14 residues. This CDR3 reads CASSPHWGISGYTF. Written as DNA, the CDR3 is TGCGCCAGCAGTCCGCACTGGGGGATCTCTGGCTACACCTTC.

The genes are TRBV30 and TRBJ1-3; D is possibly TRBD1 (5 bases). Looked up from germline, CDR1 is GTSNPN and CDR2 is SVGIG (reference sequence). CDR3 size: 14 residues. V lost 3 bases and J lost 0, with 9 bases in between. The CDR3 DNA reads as TGTGCCTGGAGCCAGGGTTTCTCTGGAAACACCATATATTTT. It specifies CAWSQGFSGNTIYF.